The T cell receptor beta chain under discussion was sequenced for a study of blood T cell repertoires in COVID-19. Study background: Sources were T cells, B-cell-depleted T cells, or PBMCs; the material itself was cDNA or gDNA.

Per the germline V gene, CDR1 is LNHDA and CDR2 is SQIVND (reference sequence). The V segment lost 0 bases and the J segment 4 bases; nucleotides outside the gene matches: 5. The CDR3 has 16 amino acids. Seattle-derived patients entered the study during active infection and were followed longitudinally. TCRdb's copy holds only in-frame clones and misses some; the assay was immunoSEQ multiplex PCR. Of 200,000 to 250,000 clones listed, approximately 84% are singletons. Sequencing was carried out using peripheral blood. The sequence derives from a man in his forties or fifties with COVID-19, enrolled during active disease. This sequence joins TRBV19 and TRBJ2-1, with 8 positions matching TRBD1. The CDR3 bases are TGTGCCAGTAGTATAGACGGGACAGGCGTATACAATGAGCAGTTCTTC. It yields the protein CASSIDGTGVYNEQFF.